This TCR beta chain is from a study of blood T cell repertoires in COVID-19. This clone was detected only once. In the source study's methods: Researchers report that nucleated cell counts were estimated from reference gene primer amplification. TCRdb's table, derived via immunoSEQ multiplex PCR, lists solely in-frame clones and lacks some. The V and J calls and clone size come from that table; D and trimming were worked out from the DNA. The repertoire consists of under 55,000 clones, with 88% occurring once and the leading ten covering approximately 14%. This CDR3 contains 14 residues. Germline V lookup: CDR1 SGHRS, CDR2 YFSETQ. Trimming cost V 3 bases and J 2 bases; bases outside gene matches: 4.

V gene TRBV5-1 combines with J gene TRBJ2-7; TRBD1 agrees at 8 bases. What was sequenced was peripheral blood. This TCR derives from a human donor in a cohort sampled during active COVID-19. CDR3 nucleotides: TGCGCCAGCAGCTCGACAGGGGCCACCTACGAGCAGTACTTC. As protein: CASSSTGATYEQYF.